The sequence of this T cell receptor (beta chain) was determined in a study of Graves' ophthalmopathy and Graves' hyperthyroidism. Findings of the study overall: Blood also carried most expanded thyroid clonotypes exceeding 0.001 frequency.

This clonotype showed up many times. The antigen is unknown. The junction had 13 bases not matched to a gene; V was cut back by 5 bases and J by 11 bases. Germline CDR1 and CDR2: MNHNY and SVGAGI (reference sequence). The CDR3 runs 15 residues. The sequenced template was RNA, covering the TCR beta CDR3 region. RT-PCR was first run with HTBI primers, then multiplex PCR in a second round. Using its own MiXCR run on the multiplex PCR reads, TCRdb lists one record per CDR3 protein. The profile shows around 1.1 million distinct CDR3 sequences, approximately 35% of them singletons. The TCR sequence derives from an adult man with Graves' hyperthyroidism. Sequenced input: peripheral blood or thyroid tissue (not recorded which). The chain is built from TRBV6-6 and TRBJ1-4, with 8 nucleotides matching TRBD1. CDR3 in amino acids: CASSVRQGTVVKLFF. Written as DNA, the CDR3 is TGTGCCAGCAGTGTGAGACAGGGGACGGTTGTGAAACTGTTTTTT.